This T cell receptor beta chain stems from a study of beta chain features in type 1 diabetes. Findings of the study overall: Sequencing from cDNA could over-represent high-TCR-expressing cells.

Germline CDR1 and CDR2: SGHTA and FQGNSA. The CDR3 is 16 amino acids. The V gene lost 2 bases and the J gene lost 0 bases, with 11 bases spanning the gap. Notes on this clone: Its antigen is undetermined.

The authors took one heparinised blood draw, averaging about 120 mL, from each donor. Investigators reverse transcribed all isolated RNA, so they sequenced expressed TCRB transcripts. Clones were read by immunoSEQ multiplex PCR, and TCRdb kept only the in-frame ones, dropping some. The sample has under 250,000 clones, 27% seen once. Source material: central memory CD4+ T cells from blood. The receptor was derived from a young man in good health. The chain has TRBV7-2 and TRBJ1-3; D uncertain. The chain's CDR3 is CASSLSPPLSGNTIYF. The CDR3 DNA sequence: TGTGCCAGCAGCTTAAGTCCCCCTCTCTCTGGAAACACCATATATTTT.